The present entry profiles one TCR beta chain with its context. Produced via immunoSEQ multiplex PCR; TCRdb's table is partial and in-frame only. The profile shows 50,000 to 65,000 clones, around 82% of them singletons. This sample stems from a study of blood T cell repertoires in COVID-19. The CDR3 runs 11 residues. The ends were cut back, 1 base at V and 9 bases at J, with 6 bases in the middle. Germline loops: CDR1 LGHDT, CDR2 YNNKEL (reference sequence). The sample taken for sequencing was peripheral blood. The chain is built from TRBV3-1 (or the pseudogene TRBV3-2) and TRBJ1-2, with D unclear. The clonotype was recovered from a human donor in a cohort sampled during active COVID-19. CDR3 nucleotides: TGTGCCAGCAGCCAAGTAGCCAGCTACACCTTC. Protein: CASSQVASYTF.